The 20 T cell receptor beta chains below were found in one sample sequenced in a study of identical twins. Each CDR3 protein is one row after TCRdb ran MiXCR on the 5' RACE reads. Among 690,000 or so distinct CDR3 sequences listed, 5.5% to 6.5% were seen once. Sequenced: naive T cells sorted from blood. The receptors were gathered from a man younger than 35 in good health.

The table lists this clonotype with many counts. The chain employs TRBV10-1 and TRBJ2-4, with D possibly matching TRBD1 (5 bases). V was cut by 1 base and J by 9 bases, with 13 bases left in between. From germline, CDR1 is WNHNN and CDR2 SYGVQD (reference sequence). The CDR3 contains 14 residues. The CDR3, as DNA: TGCGCCAGCAGTGAGTGGTCAGGGCAGGGCATTCAGTACTTC. Amino acids: CASSEWSGQGIQYF.

This chain connects TRBV4-3 to TRBJ2-6; 7 bases are shared with TRBD2. With 0 bases clipped from V and 4 bases from J, the junction kept 3 bases outside the gene matches. The CDR3 loop spans 16 amino acids. CDR1 LGHNA and CDR2 YSLEER come from the germline V gene. In DNA, the CDR3 is TGCGCCAGCAGCCAAGATTGGGGAGGGGGGGCCAACGTCCTGACTTTC. It translates to CASSQDWGGGANVLTF.

This clonotype was detected ten times or more. The V call is TRBV10-3, the J call TRBJ2-2, with D perhaps TRBD1 (5 bases). The germline V gene has CDR1 ENHRY and CDR2 SYGVKD. V was trimmed by 10 bases and J by 0 bases, leaving 12 bases between them. The CDR3 extends over 14 amino acids. The CDR3 sequence is CATDSHPNTGELFF. DNA of the CDR3: TGTGCCACCGACAGCCACCCGAACACCGGGGAGCTGTTTTTT.

A few counts support this clonotype. The chain has TRBV28 and TRBJ2-5; D perhaps matches TRBD1 (6 bases). V was pared by 10 bases and J by 8 bases, with 14 bases between. There are 11 residues in the CDR3. The germline gives CDR1 MDHEN, CDR2 SYDVKM. CDR3 sequence reads: CATWGPITQYF. The CDR3 DNA sequence: TGTGCCACTTGGGGGCCTATTACCCAGTACTTC.

This clonotype was recorded at least ten times. V gene TRBV20-1 combines with J gene TRBJ2-1; possible D gene TRBD2, 6 bases. Trimming took off 4 bases at V and 3 bases at J, with 16 bases between the two ends. This CDR3 comprises 15 residues. From germline, CDR1 is DFQATT and CDR2 SNEGSKA (reference sequence). The CDR3 reads CSAKSSSGFYNEQFF. The CDR3 DNA follows: TGCAGTGCTAAGTCCTCCAGCGGGTTCTACAATGAGCAGTTCTTC.

This clonotype has at least ten counts. The chain recombines TRBV12-3 or TRBV12-4 with TRBJ2-5; a weak D match, TRBD2 (5 bases). The V end was cut by 6 bases, the J end by 4 bases, with 15 bases between. CDR3 length equals 14 residues. The CDR3 protein is CASRLAGGLETQYF. CDR3 coding DNA: TGTGCCAGCAGGCTCGCCGGAGGCTTAGAGACCCAGTACTTC.

This sequence joins TRBV10-3 and TRBJ2-1; D possibly corresponds to TRBD2 (5 bases). The CDR3 has 13 residues. V gave up 6 bases and J gave up 0 bases, with 6 bases separating them. Germline V lookup: CDR1 ENHRY, CDR2 SYGVKD. The CDR3 nucleotides read TGTGCCATCAGGGACTCCTCCTACAATGAGCAGTTCTTC. It specifies CAIRDSSYNEQFF.

This clonotype turned up a few times. The chain has TRBV5-5 and TRBJ2-6, with 7 bases that match TRBD1. Germline assignment: CDR1 SGHKS and CDR2 YYEKEE (reference sequence). This CDR3 has 17 residues. The V gene end was trimmed by 3 bases and the J gene end by 3 bases; junction bases not matched to a gene: 9. For the CDR3, the DNA is TGTGCCAGCAGCTCGAACCCACAGGGGAATGGGGCCAACGTCCTGACTTTC. This translates into CASSSNPQGNGANVLTF.

This clonotype was counted between two and nine times. V and J are TRBV28 and TRBJ1-1; 10 positions match TRBD1. Germline V gene data show CDR1 as MDHEN and CDR2 as SYDVKM. V gave up 2 bases and J gave up 10 bases; unmatched junction bases: 10. This CDR3 is built from 15 residues. The CDR3 bases are TGTGCCAGCAGTTTACGGGGACAGGGGATAGTGGGAGCTTTCTTT. It specifies CASSLRGQGIVGAFF.

This clonotype showed up many times. V gene TRBV29-1 combines with J gene TRBJ2-5; maybe TRBD2 (5 bases). Germline V CDR1 and CDR2: SQVTM, ANQGSEA. CDR3 length: 13 residues. The V and J ends lost 8 bases and 5 bases respectively, with 18 bases between them. The CDR3: CSSDWLAFETQYF. CDR3 sequence (DNA): TGCAGCAGCGACTGGCTAGCTTTCGAGACCCAGTACTTC.

The CDR3 loop is CASSPLDLPNEQFF. The CDR3 region has the DNA TGCGCCAGCAGCCCCTTGGACTTGCCCAATGAGCAGTTCTTC. This rearrangement joins TRBV5-1 to TRBJ2-1; D perhaps matches TRBD2 (5 bases). Germline CDR1 is SGHRS and CDR2 is YFSETQ. Between the trimmed V and J ends, which lost 4 bases and 6 bases, there was a span of 14 bases. This CDR3 contains 14 residues.

This clonotype was detected ten times or more. The V and J genes are TRBV4-3 and TRBJ2-1; either TRBD1 or TRBD2 may fit D (5 bases each). Trimming shortened V by 0 bases and J by 10 bases, and 10 bases separated the two germline ends. The CDR3 covers 13 residues. Germline lookup yields CDR1 LGHNA and CDR2 YSLEER. This chain's CDR3 is CASSQERGTEQFF. The CDR3, as DNA: TGCGCCAGCAGCCAAGAAAGAGGGACCGAGCAGTTCTTC.

The chain employs TRBV5-1 and TRBJ2-1, with unresolved D. The V end was cut by 1 base, the J end by 7 bases, with 15 bases between. This CDR3 region has 15 residues. The V gene's germline CDR1 is SGHRS and CDR2 YFSETQ. CDR3 protein: CASSLQAAGGNEQFF. The CDR3 nucleotides are TGCGCCAGCAGCTTGCAGGCTGCTGGTGGGAATGAGCAGTTCTTC.

As DNA, the CDR3 is TGTGCCAGCAGCTCACTAGCGGGAGCGGTATACGAGCAGTACTTC. It specifies CASSSLAGAVYEQYF. V gene TRBV7-2 combines with J gene TRBJ2-7, with 11 bases aligning to TRBD2. CDR1 is SGHTA, CDR2 FQGNSA, per germline. The V segment lost 4 bases and the J segment 4 bases; nucleotides outside the gene matches: 6. The CDR3 runs 15 residues.

This clonotype was seen a handful of times. This sequence joins TRBV5-1 and TRBJ1-6; D is possibly TRBD1 (5 bases). Trimming shortened V by 4 bases and J by 7 bases, and 15 bases separated the two germline ends. Germline CDR1 is SGHRS and CDR2 is YFSETQ. This CDR3 comprises 15 residues. The CDR3 loop reads CASSPGLEQNSPLHF. The CDR3 region has the DNA TGCGCCAGCAGCCCGGGACTGGAACAGAATTCACCCCTCCACTTT.

The CDR3 DNA reads as TGTGCCAGCAGCTTAGCCCGGACCGGGACTAGCTATGAGCAGTTCTTC. The encoded protein is CASSLARTGTSYEQFF. V usage is TRBV7-8 and J usage is TRBJ2-1; TRBD2 matches at 9 bases. Germline CDR1 reads SGHVS; CDR2 reads FQNEAQ. The V and J ends lost 0 bases and 8 bases, in that order; junction bases with no gene match: 8. This CDR3 has 16 residues.

This clonotype was detected ten times or more. The rearrangement links TRBV6-1 to TRBJ2-7, with 7 bases lining up with TRBD1. Germline assignment: CDR1 MNHNS and CDR2 SASEGT. This CDR3 contains 14 residues. J lost 3 bases, V lost 4 bases, and 6 bases had no gene match. The CDR3 is CASSVPGQHYEQYF. CDR3 sequence (DNA): TGTGCCAGCAGTGTTCCGGGACAGCACTACGAGCAGTACTTC.

In DNA, the CDR3 is TGTGCCAGCAGCCCGGGACAGGGGGCGAGGAATGGCTACACCTTC. This sequence encodes CASSPGQGARNGYTF. The genes are TRBV7-8 and TRBJ1-2, with 12 bases that match TRBD1. With 5 bases clipped from V and 6 bases from J, the junction kept 7 bases outside the gene matches. Germline lookup yields CDR1 SGHVS and CDR2 FQNEAQ. This CDR3 has 15 amino acids.

Worth noting for this clonotype: A much more abundant neighbour one base away suggests this may be a read error. The V and J genes are TRBV3-1 and TRBJ2-2; D perhaps matches TRBD2 (5 bases). The germline V gene encodes CDR1 LGHDT and CDR2 YNNKEL (reference sequence). The CDR3 is 13 amino acids. CDR3 residues: CASSRPDSGELIF. CDR3 bases: TGTGCCAGCAGCCGCCCGGACTCCGGGGAGCTGATTTTT.

This clonotype occurred a few times. The chain is built from TRBV12-3 or TRBV12-4 and TRBJ2-1; no definite D call. This CDR3 spans 11 amino acids. Trimming stripped 4 bases from V and 12 bases from J, with 10 bases between. CDR3 nucleotides: TGTGCCAGCAGTTATCAGGTGGTGCAGTTCTTC. It is translated as CASSYQVVQFF.